The present T cell receptor beta chain was sequenced within a study of T cells in Graves' hyperthyroidism and ophthalmopathy (dated by TCRdb to the late 2010s). In terms of the full investigation: Peripheral blood samples were taken at initial diagnosis, before any treatment was given. To identify distinguishing TCR V-J signatures, a discovery cohort of roughly 100 patients was used, comprising roughly 45 with Graves' ophthalmopathy and some 60 with stable Graves' hyperthyroidism. Whether ophthalmopathy could be predicted prospectively was tested in an independent validation cohort made up of roughly 19 hyperthyroidism patients plus 17 patients who later progressed to ophthalmopathy. For training and testing, the 80 to 100 patients in the discovery cohort were randomly divided in a 7:3 ratio. In several Graves' hyperthyroidism patients, the study also compared T-cell repertoires from thyroid tissue with T-cell repertoires from blood. After blood sampling, hyperthyroidism patients were treated with methimazole at a starting dose of 30 mg daily, and ophthalmopathy patients were treated with high-dose intravenous methylprednisolone. The paper reports TCR Vbeta CDR3 sequencing of approximately 130 peripheral blood samples: 40 or so ophthalmopathy, under 80 hyperthyroidism and some 17 progressor patients.

Amplification of TCR beta CDR3 regions was carried out from RNA transcripts. A first-round RT-PCR of the TCR CDR3 used the HTBI primer set with the Qiagen OneStep RT-PCR kit. Libraries were constructed in a second round of multiplex PCR, after which size selection and purification were carried out. The libraries were sequenced on an Illumina HiSeq2000 using paired-end 100 bp reads. On the authors' methods: Raw data were processed with SOAPnuke, discarding reads with adapters, uncalled bases, mean Phred below 15, or no exact constant-primer or identifier match. COPE v1.2.5 was used to merge the high-quality paired reads, and each unique nucleotide sequence was defined as a clonotype. MiTCR v1.1 was used to align the clonotypes against IMGT TRBV, TRBD and TRBJ reference segments. The analysis was restricted to V-J combinations with a frequency above 0.0001, which together covered 99% to 99.2% of the repertoires. A TCS score was defined as the ratio of F50 (clonal expansion) to E x V (chaos), with BLOSUM62-based TCRdist applied between CDR3 peptides within each V-J. Welch's t-statistics and random forest reduced 514 V-J features to roughly 13, which were used in a naive Bayes classifier (R e1071). TCRdb trimmed the raw reads at Q25, called clones with MiXCR and kept productive beta chains. Every distinct CDR3 protein forms one entry, paired with its most common genes and DNA. It is TCRdb's table, rather than the study itself, that gives the V and J calls and clone size. The sample has more than 350,000 distinct CDR3 sequences on record, 13% to 15% of them singletons. The leading ten clones occupy approximately 19% of the sample.

In the ophthalmopathy patients, disease was moderately to severely active, with a Clinical Activity Score of 3 or more, a NOSPECS grade of 4 or more, and a duration of less than 3 months. The study excluded patients with uncontrolled infections, other autoimmune diseases, pregnancy or lactation. Diagnoses were established on the basis of clinical symptoms, serum thyroxine and TRAb, thyroid ultrasound, and orbital computed tomography. Ficoll-Paque density gradient centrifugation was used to isolate PBMCs from 8.5 to 10 ml of fresh peripheral blood. Total RNA was extracted with Trizol reagent, and quality was checked on an Agilent 2100 Bioanalyzer. The sample holds many counts of this clonotype. The antigen it recognizes is unknown. No qualities accompany the bases; no much larger clone lies one base away. V is shortened by 7 bases, J by 6 bases, and the region joining them spans 17 bases. The CDR3, cysteine through phenylalanine, is 14 amino acids long. Only the CDR3 part of the read is kept: 42 bases, read in frame from the first base. Looking up the germline V gene yields CDR1 SNHLY and CDR2 FYNNEI.

What the authors observed across the whole study: In validation, the model predicted progression to ophthalmopathy a median of 6.5 months before onset, with about 67% sensitivity and almost 75% specificity. Sample size was not statistically predetermined, and blinding of investigators to group allocation was not performed. A 13 V-J signature model separated ophthalmopathy from stable hyperthyroidism, with about 90% sensitivity and approximately 81% specificity in cross-validation and 80%/75% in testing. Most expanded thyroid clonotypes (frequency above 0.001) were also detected in blood, suggesting blood repertoires may reflect thyroid immune responses.

The sequence was collected from a woman aged 55-75 years with Graves' ophthalmopathy. Sequencing used blood. This sequence uses TRBV2 and TRBJ2-3; the D gene lacks a confident call. CDR3 sequence: CASTVSRNRDTQYF. In nucleotides, the sequence is TGTGCCAGCACCGTGTCTCGAAATAGGGATACGCAGTATTTT.